This entry features one T cell receptor beta chain sequence. In the study's own analysis: It was from reference gene primer amplification that nucleated cell counts were estimated. Clones were read by immunoSEQ multiplex PCR, and TCRdb kept only the in-frame ones, dropping some. V and J calls and clone size are as listed in that table; D and trimming were resolved from the DNA. The sample shows about 270,000 clones, roughly 93% of them seen only once. Enrollees, roughly 18 to 89 years old, lived in roughly 24 US areas. Trimming took 1 base from V and 0 from J, leaving 16 bases between them. CDR3 size: 18 residues. Germline CDR1 reads LNHDA; CDR2 reads SQIVND (reference sequence). These data originate in a study of blood T cell repertoires in COVID-19. Study-level background: Researchers got acute and convalescent COVID-19 samples from the United States, Italy and Spain. The cDNA or gDNA used as material had been derived from T cells, B-cell-depleted T cells, or PBMCs.

The source is a woman between 35 and 50 years old with acute COVID-19. The V call is TRBV19, the J call TRBJ1-5, with D perhaps TRBD1 (5 bases). The specimen sequenced was PBMCs or T cells enriched from blood (not recorded which). CDR3 in DNA: TGTGCCAGTAGTATAGGTAAGGGGCTCAGGGTTAGCAATCAGCCCCAGCATTTT. Its translation: CASSIGKGLRVSNQPQHF.